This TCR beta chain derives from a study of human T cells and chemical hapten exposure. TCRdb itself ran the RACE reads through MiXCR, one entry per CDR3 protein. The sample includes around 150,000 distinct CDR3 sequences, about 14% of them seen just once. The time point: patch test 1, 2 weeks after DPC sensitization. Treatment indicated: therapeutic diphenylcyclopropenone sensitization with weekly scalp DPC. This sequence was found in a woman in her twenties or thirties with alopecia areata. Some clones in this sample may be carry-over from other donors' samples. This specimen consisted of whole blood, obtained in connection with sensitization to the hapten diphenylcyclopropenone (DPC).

For the CDR3, the DNA is TGCAGTGCTAGAGTAGCGGGAGGGCCTAGGGACGAGCAGTACTTC. Its protein product is CSARVAGGPRDEQYF. The V call is TRBV20-1, the J call TRBJ2-7, with TRBD2 matching over 11 bases. CDR3 length equals 15 residues. The V and J ends lost 1 base and 5 bases, in that order; junction bases with no gene match: 7. Germline CDR1 and CDR2: DFQATT and SNEGSKA (reference sequence).